One and the same sample provided the 17 T cell receptor beta chains below, sequenced in a study of cytomegalovirus exposure and HLA in healthy donors. PCR involved 60 Vbeta and 13 Jbeta primers. Libraries were prepared by immunoSEQ multiplex PCR; TCRdb keeps only in-frame clonotypes and omits some of them. This sample has approximately 170,000 clones, with approximately 71% found just once. Source material: PBMCs. These receptors were obtained from a woman aged 18-35 years in good health and CMV-seropositive.

The chain couples TRBV27 to TRBJ2-3; 7 bases match TRBD2. CDR1 and CDR2 from the germline V gene are MNHEY and SMNVEV (reference sequence). The CDR3 length is 15 residues. With 4 bases clipped from V and 6 bases from J, the junction kept 10 bases outside the gene matches. CDR3 sequence reads: CASSSPSRGVDTQYF. CDR3 DNA sequence: TGTGCCAGCAGTTCCCCTTCCCGGGGGGTCGATACGCAGTATTTT.

The chain has TRBV7-3 and TRBJ2-1; TRBD1 matches at 10 bases. Germline CDR1 reads SGHTA; CDR2 reads FQGTGA. Trimming cost V 4 bases and J 6 bases; bases outside gene matches: 3. The CDR3 contains 14 residues. This CDR3 reads CASSSGTGVNEQFF. DNA of the CDR3: TGTGCCAGCAGCTCCGGGACAGGGGTCAATGAGCAGTTCTTC.

CDR3 in DNA: TGTGCCAGCTCCCCGACAGGGATCAATCAGCCCCAGCATTTT. It translates to CASSPTGINQPQHF. This chain connects TRBV27 to TRBJ1-5, with 7 bases matching TRBD1. CDR3 length equals 14 residues. J gave up 3 bases and V 8 bases, and 7 bases lay outside the gene matches. The germline V gene has CDR1 MNHEY and CDR2 SMNVEV (reference sequence).

This clone was seen a handful of times. The V gene is TRBV9, the J gene TRBJ1-2, with D possibly matching TRBD1 (5 bases). In germline, CDR1 is SGDLS, CDR2 YYNGEE. V dropped 7 bases and J dropped 2 bases, with 9 bases sitting between them. CDR3 length: 12 residues. The CDR3 protein is CASGAGNYGYTF. The CDR3 DNA follows: TGTGCCAGCGGGGCAGGGAACTATGGCTACACCTTC.

The chain carries TRBV6-5 and TRBJ2-5; 9 nucleotides line up with TRBD1. The DNA end is more similar to TRBJ2-7, so the J call may be wrong. The CDR3 is made up of 15 amino acids. Germline CDR1 is MNHEY and CDR2 is SVGAGI. The CDR3 DNA reads as TGTGCCAGCAGTTACGCGACAGGGGGGCTCTACGAGCAGTACTTC. This translates into CASSYATGGLYEQYF.

This sequence joins TRBV10-1 and TRBJ2-2; D remains unclear. V was cut by 5 bases and J by 1 base, with 8 bases left in between. Looked up from germline, CDR1 is WNHNN and CDR2 is SYGVQD (reference sequence). This CDR3 has 14 residues. The CDR3 sequence: CASSTTQNTGELFF. CDR3 nucleotide sequence: TGCGCCAGCAGTACTACTCAGAACACCGGGGAGCTGTTTTTT.

The chain links TRBV5-1 to TRBJ2-2; tentative D call: TRBD2 (6 bases). Between the trimmed V and J ends, which lost 1 base and 0 bases, there was a span of 10 bases. Looked up from germline, CDR1 is SGHRS and CDR2 is YFSETQ. The CDR3 contains 16 residues. The DNA for the CDR3 is TGCGCCAGCAGCTTGTCGGCGGGGACGAACACCGGGGAGCTGTTTTTT. Translated, it gives CASSLSAGTNTGELFF.

V usage is TRBV6-5 and J usage is TRBJ2-7, with a weak D call TRBD1 (5 bases). V was trimmed by 8 bases and J by 5 bases, leaving 16 bases between them. Germline V gene sequence: CDR1 MNHEY, CDR2 SVGAGI. CDR3 size: 13 residues. The CDR3 reads CASAGKFSNEQYF. The CDR3 DNA reads TGTGCCAGCGCAGGGAAGTTCTCTAACGAGCAGTACTTC.

This chain connects TRBV7-3 to TRBJ2-1; 8 bases are a match to TRBD2. V was pared by 4 bases and J by 5 bases, with 7 bases of the junction left unmatched. This CDR3 is built from 15 residues. Per germline, CDR1 SGHTA and CDR2 FQGTGA. The CDR3 region is CASSSLGGGDNEQFF. The CDR3 nucleotides read TGTGCCAGCAGCTCCCTCGGGGGGGGTGACAATGAGCAGTTCTTC.

This clone is a singleton in its sample. The V call is TRBV2, the J call TRBJ2-4; 11 nucleotides align to TRBD2. Germline V lookup: CDR1 SNHLY, CDR2 FYNNEI. The CDR3 totals 20 residues. V was clipped by 0 bases and J by 8 bases; unmatched bases: 18. This CDR3 is CASSEANSGRANRILDIQYF. DNA of the CDR3: TGTGCCAGCAGTGAAGCGAATAGCGGGAGGGCCAATCGGATTCTTGACATTCAGTACTTC.

In its sample, this clone was seen a few times. The rearrangement uses TRBV28 and TRBJ2-7, with D maybe TRBD2 (6 bases). V gave up 6 bases and J gave up 2 bases, with 14 bases separating them. The germline gives CDR1 MDHEN, CDR2 SYDVKM. The CDR3 contains 14 residues. The CDR3 loop is CASSPAAGTYEQYF. CDR3 in DNA: TGTGCCAGCAGCCCCGCTGCGGGGACCTACGAGCAGTACTTC.

The chain employs TRBV7-9 and TRBJ1-1; D ambiguous. CDR1 and CDR2 from the germline V gene are SEHNR and FQNEAQ (reference sequence). The germline V and J ends were trimmed by 1 base and 8 bases, with 8 bases remaining between them. The CDR3 loop spans 12 amino acids. The CDR3 sequence is CASSLGGEEAFF. CDR3 nucleotides: TGTGCCAGCAGCTTAGGCGGCGAGGAAGCTTTCTTT.

This sequence joins TRBV2 and TRBJ2-3, with D perhaps matching TRBD2 (5 bases). V was clipped by 6 bases and J by 4 bases, with 20 bases between them. Germline V gives CDR1 SNHLY, CDR2 FYNNEI. CDR3 length equals 16 residues. The DNA for the CDR3 is TGTGCCAGCAGCTACGACTACCCTGGTGGTTCAGATACGCAGTATTTT. This codes for CASSYDYPGGSDTQYF.

V is TRBV30 and J is TRBJ1-1, with 10 bases identical to TRBD1. This CDR3 region has 13 residues. CDR1 is GTSNPN, CDR2 SVGIG, per germline (reference sequence). V trimming: 7 bases; J trimming: 7 bases; junction bases outside the gene matches: 9. CDR3 residues: CAFDRGLSGEAFF. The CDR3 DNA is TGTGCCTTTGACAGGGGGCTCAGTGGTGAAGCTTTCTTT.

The table lists this clone with a few counts. The chain carries TRBV5-1 and TRBJ2-7; a weak D match, TRBD2 (6 bases). Germline lookup yields CDR1 SGHRS and CDR2 YFSETQ. This CDR3 contains 16 residues. V was cut by 3 bases and J by 9 bases, with 25 bases left in between. The CDR3 nucleotides are TGCGCCAGCAGCTCTGGCTCCGCGGGGAAGATAGGTGGGCAGTACTTC. It is translated as CASSSGSAGKIGGQYF.

The rearrangement uses TRBV6-5 and TRBJ1-1; a possible D gene is TRBD1 (6 bases). The germline V gene has CDR1 MNHEY and CDR2 SVGAGI. The CDR3 loop spans 14 amino acids. V was pared by 4 bases and J by 1 base, with 10 bases between. The CDR3 sequence: CASSFDRSNTEAFF. Written as DNA, the CDR3 is TGTGCCAGCAGTTTCGACAGGTCGAACACTGAAGCTTTCTTT.

The chain carries TRBV2 and TRBJ2-3; 8 bases fit TRBD1. With V trimmed by 7 bases and J by 5 bases, 5 bases remained unmatched. In germline, CDR1 is SNHLY, CDR2 FYNNEI. The CDR3 consists of 13 residues. The DNA of the CDR3 is TGTGCCAGCACTCTGACAGGGGTAGATACGCAGTATTTT. Residues: CASTLTGVDTQYF.